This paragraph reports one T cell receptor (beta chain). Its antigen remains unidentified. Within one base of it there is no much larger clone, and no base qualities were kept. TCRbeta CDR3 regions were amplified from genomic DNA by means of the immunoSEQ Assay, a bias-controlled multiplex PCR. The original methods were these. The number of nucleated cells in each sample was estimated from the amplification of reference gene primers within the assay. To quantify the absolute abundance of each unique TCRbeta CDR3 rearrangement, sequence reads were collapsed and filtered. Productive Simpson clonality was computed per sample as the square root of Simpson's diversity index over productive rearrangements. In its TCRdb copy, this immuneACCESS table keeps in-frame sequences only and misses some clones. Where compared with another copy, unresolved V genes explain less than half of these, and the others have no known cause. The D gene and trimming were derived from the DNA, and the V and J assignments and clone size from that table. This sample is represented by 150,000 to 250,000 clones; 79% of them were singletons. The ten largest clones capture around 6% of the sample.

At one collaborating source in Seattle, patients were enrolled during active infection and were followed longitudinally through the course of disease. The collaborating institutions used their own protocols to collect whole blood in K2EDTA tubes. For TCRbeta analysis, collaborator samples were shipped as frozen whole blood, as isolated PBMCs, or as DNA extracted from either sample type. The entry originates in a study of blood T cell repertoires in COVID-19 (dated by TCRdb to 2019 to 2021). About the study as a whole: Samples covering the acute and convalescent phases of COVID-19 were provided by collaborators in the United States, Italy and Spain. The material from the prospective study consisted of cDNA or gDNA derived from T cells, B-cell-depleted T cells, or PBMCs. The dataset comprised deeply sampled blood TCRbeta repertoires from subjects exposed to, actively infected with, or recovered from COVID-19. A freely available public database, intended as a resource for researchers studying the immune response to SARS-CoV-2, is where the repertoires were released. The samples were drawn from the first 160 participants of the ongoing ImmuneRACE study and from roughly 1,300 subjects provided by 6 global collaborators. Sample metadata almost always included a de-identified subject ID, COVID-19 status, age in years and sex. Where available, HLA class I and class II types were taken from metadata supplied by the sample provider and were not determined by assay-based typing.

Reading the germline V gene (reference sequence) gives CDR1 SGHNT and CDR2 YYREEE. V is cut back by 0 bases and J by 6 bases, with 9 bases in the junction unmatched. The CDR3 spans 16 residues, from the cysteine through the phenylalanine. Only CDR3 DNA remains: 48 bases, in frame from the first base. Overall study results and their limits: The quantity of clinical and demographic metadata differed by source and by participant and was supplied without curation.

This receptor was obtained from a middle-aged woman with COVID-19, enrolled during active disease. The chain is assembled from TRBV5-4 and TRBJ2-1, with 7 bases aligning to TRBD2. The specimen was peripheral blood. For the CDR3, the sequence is CASSLETSLGFNEQFF. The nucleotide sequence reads TGTGCCAGCAGCTTGGAGACTAGCCTCGGATTCAATGAGCAGTTCTTC.